Following are 27 T cell receptor beta chains from one sample sequenced in a study of control samples from healthy donors and cancer patients. Assay used: immunoSEQ multiplex PCR; TCRdb lists only in-frame clones, some missing. The table records approximately 49,000 clones, 80% to 90% of them present only once. Sequences were obtained from PBMCs. The origin of the receptors is a woman in her 50s with lung cancer.

This chain joins TRBV7-9 and TRBJ2-7, with 8 bases fitting TRBD2. Germline CDR1 and CDR2: SEHNR and FQNEAQ (reference sequence). This CDR3 spans 15 amino acids. The V segment lost 0 bases and the J segment 3 bases; nucleotides outside the gene matches: 4. The DNA of the CDR3 is TGTGCCAGCAGCTTAGCGGCGGGGGGTTTCTACGAGCAGTACTTC. The encoded protein is CASSLAAGGFYEQYF.

The V and J genes are TRBV18 and TRBJ1-3, with D perhaps matching TRBD1 (5 bases). This CDR3 comprises 15 residues. Germline V gene lookup returns CDR1 KGHSH and CDR2 LQKENI. The ends were cut back, 3 bases at V and 0 bases at J, with 9 bases in the middle. The CDR3 DNA reads as TGTGCCAGCTCACCGGACATCTTCTCTGGAAACACCATATATTTT. Its translation is CASSPDIFSGNTIYF.

The chain employs TRBV10-3 and TRBJ2-3; 14 bases are a match to TRBD2. Germline CDR1 reads ENHRY; CDR2 reads SYGVKD. This CDR3 has 18 residues. V lost 2 bases and J lost 3; bases outside the gene matches: 7. CDR3 region: CAISEVPGLAGVTDTQYF. In DNA form, the CDR3 reads TGTGCCATCAGTGAGGTTCCGGGACTAGCGGGAGTGACAGATACGCAGTATTTT.

This chain links TRBV2 with TRBJ1-4; D unresolved. V was pared by 8 bases and J by 0 bases, with 10 bases between. This CDR3 spans 14 amino acids. CDR1 SNHLY and CDR2 FYNNEI come from the germline V gene. This CDR3 is CASRQRATNEKLFF. CDR3 in DNA: TGTGCCAGCCGCCAGCGTGCAACTAATGAAAAACTGTTTTTT.

V is TRBV2 and J is TRBJ1-5; 11 bases align to TRBD1. J gave up 7 bases and V 7 bases, and 9 bases lay outside the gene matches. CDR3 length: 15 amino acids. Germline V CDR1 and CDR2: SNHLY, FYNNEI. This CDR3 reads CASTPGQGVRQPQHF. DNA of the CDR3: TGTGCCAGCACCCCGGGACAGGGGGTAAGACAGCCCCAGCATTTT.

This clone was seen only a few times. J is TRBJ2-2 and V is TRBV19, with 7 nucleotides matching TRBD1. Trimming removed 3 bases from V and 4 bases from J; junction bases left unmatched: 5. Germline V lookup: CDR1 LNHDA, CDR2 SQIVND (reference sequence). There are 15 residues in the CDR3. CDR3 sequence reads: CASSIPGTVTGELFF. Here the CDR3 DNA reads TGTGCCAGTAGTATTCCCGGGACAGTCACCGGGGAGCTGTTTTTT.

The chain employs TRBV30 and TRBJ1-3; perhaps TRBD1 as D (5 bases). V was trimmed by 3 bases and J by 4 bases, leaving 13 bases between them. Germline assignment: CDR1 GTSNPN and CDR2 SVGIG (reference sequence). This CDR3 contains 14 residues. This CDR3 reads CAWRTPGRGNTIYF. In nucleotides, the CDR3 is TGTGCCTGGAGGACCCCGGGGCGAGGAAACACCATATATTTT. The whole variable domain, filled in from reference TRBV30 and TRBJ1-3, reads SQTIHQWPATLVQPVGSPLSLECTVEGTSNPNLYWYRQAAGRGLQLLFYSVGIGQISSEVPQNLSASRPQDRQFILSSKKLLLSDSGFYLCAWRTPGRGNTIYFGEGSWLTVV.

On this clone itself: The sample carries other DNA sequences with the same CDR3. The chain joins TRBV11-3 to TRBJ1-3; 9 bases match TRBD1. Germline V gives CDR1 SGHNT, CDR2 YENEEA. V shed 5 bases, J shed 2 bases, and the junction held 4 bases outside the gene matches. This CDR3 spans 15 amino acids. The CDR3 region is CASSPGQGPGNTIYF. CDR3 coding DNA: TGTGCCAGCAGCCCGGGACAGGGACCTGGAAACACCATATATTTT.

This clone was seen a single time. The chain couples TRBV28 to TRBJ1-5; no reliable D call. V lost 7 bases, J lost 7 bases, and 11 bases lay in between. Germline-derived CDR1 and CDR2 are MDHEN and SYDVKM. The CDR3 is made up of 12 amino acids. The CDR3 DNA follows: TGTGCCAGCAACTCTCAGAGGCAGCCCCAGCATTTT. This codes for CASNSQRQPQHF.

The chain uses TRBV5-1 and TRBJ2-2; maybe TRBD1 (6 bases). This CDR3 is built from 14 residues. The V end was cut by 4 bases, the J end by 6 bases, with 13 bases between. CDR1 is SGHRS and CDR2 is YFSETQ in the germline V gene. For the CDR3, the DNA is TGCGCCAGCAGCACAGCAACAGGGTCCGGGGAGCTGTTTTTT. Protein sequence: CASSTATGSGELFF.

This chain uses TRBV19 with TRBJ1-2; no definite D call. CDR1 and CDR2 (germline): LNHDA, SQIVND (reference sequence). CDR3 length equals 15 residues. V lost 5 bases to trimming and J lost 0 bases, with 13 bases between them. Here the CDR3 DNA reads TGTGCCAGTAGTCTAAAAACCCTGGCTAACTATGGCTACACCTTC. It yields the protein CASSLKTLANYGYTF.

The chain employs TRBV27 and TRBJ1-6; TRBD1 matches 7 bases. Germline lookup yields CDR1 MNHEY and CDR2 SMNVEV (reference sequence). This CDR3 is built from 18 residues. J lost 6 bases, V lost 2 bases, and 13 bases had no gene match. Written as DNA, the CDR3 is TGTGCCAGCAGTTTAACACCACCCTCGACAGGGTTTAATTCACCCCTCCACTTT. Its protein is CASSLTPPSTGFNSPLHF.

J is TRBJ1-3 and V is TRBV30, with 7 bases identical to TRBD1. V gave up 0 bases and J gave up 6 bases; unmatched junction bases: 8. CDR1 is GTSNPN and CDR2 is SVGIG in the germline V gene (reference sequence). There are 15 residues in the CDR3. CDR3: CAWSVLQGLKNTIYF. The CDR3 nucleotides are TGTGCCTGGAGTGTTTTACAGGGGTTGAAAAACACCATATATTTT.

The chain recombines TRBV7-9 with TRBJ1-1; TRBD1 is a possible D gene (5 bases). CDR3 length: 12 amino acids. The V gene's germline CDR1 is SEHNR and CDR2 FQNEAQ (reference sequence). Trimming stripped 5 bases from V and 4 bases from J, with 8 bases between. The CDR3 spells CASSRQGTEAFF. CDR3 nucleotide sequence: TGTGCCAGCAGCAGGCAGGGCACTGAAGCTTTCTTT.

The J gene is TRBJ1-2, the V gene TRBV12-5; no reliable D call. Deletions cut 1 base from V and 7 bases from J, with 7 bases between. CDR1 and CDR2 from the germline V gene are LGHNT and FRNRAP. The CDR3 runs to 12 residues. The CDR3 nucleotides read TGTGCTAGTGGTTTGGACGCAGGTGGCTACACCTTC. This gives the protein CASGLDAGGYTF.

The chain couples TRBV6-5 to TRBJ2-7, with D maybe TRBD1 (6 bases). CDR1 is MNHEY and CDR2 is SVGAGI in the germline V gene. The germline V and J ends were trimmed by 2 bases and 3 bases, with 8 bases remaining between them. The CDR3 is 13 amino acids. The DNA of the CDR3 is TGTGCCAGCAGTTACGTAGGGGGCTACGAGCAGTACTTC. It encodes CASSYVGGYEQYF.

This chain uses TRBV7-9 with TRBJ2-2, with D possibly TRBD2 on 5 matching bases. The CDR3 sequence is 14 residues long. From germline, CDR1 is SEHNR and CDR2 FQNEAQ (reference sequence). V lost 1 base and J lost 11, with 14 bases in between. Here the CDR3 reads CASSLEGGQIELFF. CDR3 DNA sequence: TGTGCCAGCAGCTTAGAGGGCGGGCAGATTGAGCTGTTTTTT. Combining the CDR3 with reference TRBV7-9 and TRBJ2-2 gives the whole variable domain DTGVSQNPRHKITKRGQNVTFRCDPISEHNRLYWYRQTLGQGPEFLTYFQNEAQLEKSRLLSDRFSAERPKGSFSTLEIQRTEQGDSAMYLCASSLEGGQIELFFGEGSRLTVL.

The J gene is TRBJ1-1, the V gene TRBV27; 9 bases agree with TRBD1. This CDR3 is built from 16 residues. CDR1 and CDR2 from the germline V gene are MNHEY and SMNVEV (reference sequence). J lost 2 bases, V lost 4 bases, and 8 bases had no gene match. CDR3 residues: CASSYLTGGVNTEAFF. The CDR3 DNA reads as TGTGCCAGCAGTTACTTGACAGGGGGAGTTAACACTGAAGCTTTCTTT.

This chain uses TRBV7-3 with TRBJ1-1, with unresolved D. This CDR3 contains 12 residues. Germline lookup yields CDR1 SGHTA and CDR2 FQGTGA. V lost 1 base and J lost 1, with 1 base in between. The CDR3 DNA follows: TGTGCCAGCAGCTTAAAGAACACTGAAGCTTTCTTT. As protein: CASSLKNTEAFF.

By sample share, this clone is medium-sized. Other DNA sequences from this sample encode an identical CDR3 as well. This sequence joins TRBV6-5 and TRBJ1-1; D uncertain. Germline loops: CDR1 MNHEY, CDR2 SVGAGI. CDR3 length: 13 amino acids. Trimming took off 6 bases at V and 0 bases at J, with 8 bases between the two ends. CDR3 protein: CASSSTVNTEAFF. The CDR3, as DNA: TGTGCCAGCAGCTCTACGGTGAACACTGAAGCTTTCTTT.

J is TRBJ2-5 and V is TRBV7-2; TRBD1 might be the D (6 bases). V lost 1 base and J lost 9, with 15 bases in between. Germline CDR1 is SGHTA and CDR2 is FQGNSA. This CDR3 is 14 amino acids long. CDR3: CASSLGRTDSPQYF. As DNA, the CDR3 is TGTGCCAGCAGCTTAGGCAGGACAGATTCTCCCCAGTACTTC. Variable domain in full (rest from reference TRBV7-2 and TRBJ2-5): GAGVSQSPSNKVTEKGKDVELRCDPISGHTALYWYRQSLGQGLEFLIYFQGNSAPDKSGLPSDRFSAERTGGSVSTLTIQRTQQEDSAVYLCASSLGRTDSPQYFGPGTRLLVL.

This clone was observed a few times. The chain is built from TRBV4-3 and TRBJ1-5; D is perhaps TRBD1 (5 bases). This CDR3 region has 17 residues. Germline assignment: CDR1 LGHNA and CDR2 YSLEER. Trimming removed 0 bases from V and 3 bases from J, with 15 bases in between. This CDR3 reads CASSQDFPRGSNQPQHF. CDR3 DNA: TGCGCCAGCAGCCAAGATTTTCCAAGGGGCTCCAATCAGCCCCAGCATTTT.

The chain employs TRBV5-4 and TRBJ1-4; D ambiguous. V was trimmed by 0 bases and J by 0 bases, leaving 6 bases between them. The CDR3 runs to 15 residues. Germline values: CDR1 SGHNT, CDR2 YYREEE (reference sequence). The CDR3 region is CASSLDSTTNEKLFF. The CDR3, as DNA: TGTGCCAGCAGCTTGGACAGCACAACTAATGAAAAACTGTTTTTT.

The chain couples TRBV15 to TRBJ1-2, with TRBD1 matching over 8 bases. Germline loops: CDR1 LNHNV, CDR2 YYDKDF (reference sequence). The CDR3 has 16 residues. With V trimmed by 1 base and J by 0 bases, 4 bases remained unmatched. The CDR3 DNA sequence: TGTGCCACCAGCAGAGTCCCGACAGGGGCTAACTATGGCTACACCTTC. It yields the protein CATSRVPTGANYGYTF.

V and J are TRBV3-1 (or the pseudogene TRBV3-2) and TRBJ1-6; D gene ambiguous. Per the germline V gene, CDR1 is LGHDT and CDR2 is YNNKEL (reference sequence). The length of the CDR3 is 15 residues. V lost 2 bases, J lost 0 bases, and 5 bases lay in between. The CDR3 loop is CASSQLSSYNSPLHF. CDR3 nucleotides: TGTGCCAGCAGCCAACTGAGCTCCTATAATTCACCCCTCCACTTT.

This clone has just one count. J is TRBJ1-2 and V is TRBV4-3; D remains ambiguous. This CDR3 spans 11 amino acids. CDR1 is LGHNA, CDR2 YSLEER, per germline. Trimming left V 1 base short and J 8 bases short, with 5 bases between. The CDR3 here is CASSQGRGYTF. The CDR3 coding sequence is TGCGCCAGCAGCCAAGGTAGAGGCTACACCTTC.

The chain has TRBV12-3 or TRBV12-4 and TRBJ2-2, with D possibly matching TRBD2 (7 bases). This CDR3 is 13 amino acids long. Between the trimmed V and J ends, which lost 7 bases and 5 bases, there was a span of 11 bases. The CDR3 reads CASTRGGTGELFF. For the CDR3, the DNA is TGTGCCAGCACTAGGGGGGGAACCGGGGAGCTGTTTTTT.